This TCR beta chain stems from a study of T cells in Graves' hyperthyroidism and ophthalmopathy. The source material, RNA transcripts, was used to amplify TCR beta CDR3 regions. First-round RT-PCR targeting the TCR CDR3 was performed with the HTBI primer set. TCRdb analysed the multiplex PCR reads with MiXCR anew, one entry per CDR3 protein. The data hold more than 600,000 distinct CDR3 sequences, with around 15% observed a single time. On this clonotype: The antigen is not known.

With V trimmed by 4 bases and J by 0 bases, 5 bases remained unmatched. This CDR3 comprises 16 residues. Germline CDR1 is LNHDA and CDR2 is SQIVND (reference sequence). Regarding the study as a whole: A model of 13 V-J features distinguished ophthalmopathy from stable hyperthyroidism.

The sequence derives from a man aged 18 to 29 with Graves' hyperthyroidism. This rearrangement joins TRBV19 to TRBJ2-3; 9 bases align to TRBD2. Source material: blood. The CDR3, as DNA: TGTGCCAGTAGTACCACTAGCGGGCAGAGCACAGATACGCAGTATTTT. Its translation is CASSTTSGQSTDTQYF.